This T cell receptor (beta chain) was obtained from a study of blood T cell repertoires in COVID-19. The overall study: Acute and convalescent COVID-19 samples came from the United States, Italy and Spain. Sample material is recorded as cDNA or gDNA derived from T cells, B-cell-depleted T cells, or PBMCs.

In the original processing: Quantification of nucleated cells was approximated via reference gene primer amplification. The method was immunoSEQ multiplex PCR; TCRdb's version includes in-frame clones alone and lacks a portion of them. The V and J calls and clone size come from that table; D and trimming were worked out from the DNA. In the table there are some 310,000 clones, 90% of which are singletons. Patients of the Seattle cohort, enrolled during active infection, were followed longitudinally. With V trimmed by 3 bases and J by 6 bases, 10 bases remained unmatched. This CDR3 comprises 17 residues. Germline loops: CDR1 KGHSH, CDR2 LQKENI.

The clonotype originates from a middle-aged woman with COVID-19, enrolled during active disease. Sequencing was carried out using peripheral blood. The V and J genes are TRBV18 and TRBJ2-2; TRBD2 matches at 10 bases. For the CDR3, the DNA is TGTGCCAGCTCACCCGCCGCTAGCGGGAGTACCTCCGGGGAGCTGTTTTTT. Translation gives CASSPAASGSTSGELFF.